This T cell receptor beta chain was obtained from a study of immune characterization of retroperitoneal liposarcoma. This clonotype has a handful of counts. This CDR3 is built from 15 residues. V was shortened by 5 bases and J by 4 bases, with 16 bases between the two germline ends. In germline, CDR1 is MNHNS, CDR2 SASEGT. Via MiXCR, TCRdb re-called the PCR reads, giving one row per CDR3 protein. The table records 9,500 to 14,000 distinct CDR3 sequences, approximately 28% of them present only once. The sample taken for sequencing was tumor tissue. The clonotype was recovered from a female donor with retroperitoneal liposarcoma. This chain connects TRBV6-1 to TRBJ2-3; D tentatively fits TRBD1 or TRBD2 (5 bases each). Here the CDR3 reads CASSLEGSRADTQYF. The CDR3 DNA is TGTGCCAGCAGTCTCGAGGGGTCGCGGGCAGATACGCAGTATTTT.